The rows below give T cell receptor beta chains drawn from one sample of a study of early T cells in non-severe SARS-CoV-2 infection. TCRdb re-called the 5' RACE reads with MiXCR, one entry per CDR3 protein. Among around 50,000 distinct CDR3 sequences listed, less than 9.5% were seen once. Sequencing used whole blood. These receptors were taken from an adult who was a healthcare worker with PCR-confirmed SARS-CoV-2 infection or an uninfected control (not recorded which). CDR3s include the opening cysteine and the closing phenylalanine or tryptophan. Each record gives: V gene, D gene, J gene, clone size, CDR3 DNA, CDR3 protein. A D gene is named only where the DNA matches it firmly. The size field is filled for only some rows; it gives once, few, many or a size class.

v_call: TRBV10-3
d_call: -
j_call: TRBJ2-3
clone_size: many
cdr3_nt: TGTGCCATCAGCGAAAGGTTGAGGGCTACCGGAACAGATACGCAGTATTTT
cdr3_aa: CAISERLRATGTDTQYF

v_call: TRBV25-1
d_call: -
j_call: TRBJ1-1
clone_size: few
cdr3_nt: TGTGCCAGCAGTCGGGGCCTGAGGGACACTGAAGCTTTCTTT
cdr3_aa: CASSRGLRDTEAFF

v_call: TRBV7-6
d_call: TRBD1
j_call: TRBJ2-3
clone_size: few
cdr3_nt: TGTGCCATCAGGGGGCGCGAAACAGATACGCAGTATTTT
cdr3_aa: CAIRGRETDTQYF

v_call: TRBV2
d_call: -
j_call: TRBJ2-7
clone_size: -
cdr3_nt: TGTGCCAGCAGGGCACCCGGCGACGAGCAGTACTTC
cdr3_aa: CASRAPGDEQYF

v_call: TRBV20-1
d_call: TRBD1
j_call: TRBJ1-2
clone_size: many
cdr3_nt: TGCAGTGCCAACCCGGGGAGCAGGGGGCGAAGTGGCTACACCTTC
cdr3_aa: CSANPGSRGRSGYTF

v_call: TRBV5-1
d_call: TRBD2
j_call: TRBJ2-7
clone_size: many
cdr3_nt: TGCGCCAGCAGCTTGAGCGGGAGTCCCCACGAGCAGTACTTC
cdr3_aa: CASSLSGSPHEQYF

v_call: TRBV2
d_call: -
j_call: TRBJ2-5
clone_size: many
cdr3_nt: TGTGCCACCGCGATAGACAGGAGCCAAGAGACCCAGTACTTC
cdr3_aa: CATAIDRSQETQYF

v_call: TRBV27
d_call: TRBD2
j_call: TRBJ2-2
clone_size: many
cdr3_nt: TGTGCCAGCAGTTTATCGATAGCGGGATCTTACACCGGGGAGCTGTTTTTT
cdr3_aa: CASSLSIAGSYTGELFF

v_call: TRBV20-1
d_call: -
j_call: TRBJ1-1
clone_size: many
cdr3_nt: TGCAGTGCCCGCTGGAGGATGAACACTGAAGCTTTCTTT
cdr3_aa: CSARWRMNTEAFF

v_call: TRBV11-2
d_call: -
j_call: TRBJ1-3
clone_size: many
cdr3_nt: TGTGCCAGCAGCTTCGAAAGCTCTGGAAACACCATATATTTT
cdr3_aa: CASSFESSGNTIYF